This passage covers 8 T cell receptor beta chains from one sample sequenced in a study of blood T cells in healthy people across ages. The authors ran a second PCR of about 6 to 11 cycles using a sample-barcoded 5' primer and a J-beta primer mix. A single record per CDR3 protein comes from TCRdb applying MiXCR to the 5' RACE reads. Among roughly 1.9 million distinct CDR3 sequences listed, 39% were seen once. Input material: blood. Source of these receptors: a human donor in good health.

The chain uses TRBV6-6 and TRBJ2-7, with a possible D match to TRBD2 (5 bases). CDR1 and CDR2 from the germline V gene are MNHNY and SVGAGI (reference sequence). This CDR3 region has 15 residues. Trimming removed 5 bases at V and 1 base at J, with 15 bases between. The CDR3 region has the DNA TGTGCCAGCAGTCATGGACTGGGCGCGTCCTACGAGCAGTACTTC. Its protein is CASSHGLGASYEQYF.

The chain is built from TRBV7-2 and TRBJ2-5, with D perhaps TRBD2 (7 bases). The end of the DNA aligns better with TRBJ2-7, so the J call may be wrong. The V gene's germline CDR1 is SGHTA and CDR2 FQGNSA. This CDR3 spans 14 amino acids. The CDR3 is CASSPREGGHEQYF. CDR3 nucleotide sequence: TGTGCCAGCAGCCCCAGGGAGGGGGGTCACGAGCAGTACTTC.

The chain is built from TRBV4-3 and TRBJ2-3; 12 nucleotides line up with TRBD2. V dropped 6 bases and J dropped 5; count of bases not matched to a gene: 9. In germline, CDR1 is LGHNA, CDR2 YSLEER. The CDR3 runs 16 residues. CDR3 amino acids: CASSSLAGGLGDTQYF. As DNA, the CDR3 is TGCGCCAGCAGTAGCCTAGCGGGGGGGCTTGGAGATACGCAGTATTTT.

Concerning this clonotype itself: It may be a read error: a sequence one base away is much more abundant. This chain links TRBV29-1 with TRBJ2-3; no reliable D call. Germline assignment: CDR1 SQVTM and CDR2 ANQGSEA. The CDR3 covers 14 residues. V lost 4 bases and J 1 base, leaving 12 bases between the germline ends. CDR3 sequence reads: CSVACGLRTDTQYF. The CDR3 bases are TGCAGCGTTGCGTGTGGGCTACGCACAGATACGCAGTATTTT.

The chain has TRBV7-2 and TRBJ1-2; TRBD1 agrees at 7 bases. Germline CDR1 SGHTA, CDR2 FQGNSA. The CDR3 runs 16 residues. The J segment lost 4 bases and the V segment lost 1 base, leaving 9 bases of the junction unmatched. CDR3 residues: CASSLEARGQSYGYTF. For the CDR3, the DNA is TGTGCCAGCAGCTTAGAGGCGCGGGGACAGAGCTATGGCTACACCTTC.

The gene calls are TRBV7-2 and TRBJ2-3; 7 bases map to TRBD2. Trimming cost V 3 bases and J 5 bases; bases outside gene matches: 8. The CDR3 covers 15 residues. Germline values: CDR1 SGHTA, CDR2 FQGNSA. The CDR3 sequence: CASSFGGLPQDTQYF. CDR3 nucleotides: TGTGCCAGCAGCTTTGGGGGACTACCGCAAGATACGCAGTATTTT.

This clonotype has more than one count but fewer than ten. The chain couples TRBV6-2 or TRBV6-3 to TRBJ2-3, with D hard to call. V was cut by 8 bases and J by 1 base, with 13 bases left in between. CDR1 is MNHEY, CDR2 SVGEGT, per germline. The CDR3 has 14 amino acids. As DNA, the CDR3 is TGTGCCAGCGGGCCCCCAGAGGGCACAGATACGCAGTATTTT. Encoded protein: CASGPPEGTDTQYF.

This chain connects TRBV28 to TRBJ1-2; 12 bases line up with TRBD1. The CDR3 is made up of 15 amino acids. Per the germline V gene, CDR1 is MDHEN and CDR2 is SYDVKM. V lost 4 bases, J lost 7 bases, and 7 bases stayed unmatched. Here the CDR3 DNA reads TGTGCCAGCAGTTCCCATGGGACAGGGGGCCTTGGCTACACCTTC. This translates into CASSSHGTGGLGYTF.